A selection of T cell receptor beta chains follows, all from one sample in a study of STAT5B mutations in CD4+ large granular lymphocyte leukemia. The table came from immunoSEQ multiplex PCR; TCRdb's copy has only in-frame clones and leaves some out. Seen here are about 25,000 clones, about 86% observed once, and the top ten hold 0.25% to 0.4%. The sequenced material came from CD4+ T cells from blood buffy coats. These receptors were taken from a human donor in good health. The CDR3 runs from the conserved cysteine through the conserved F or W. The D gene is left open where the match is weak. A row's size may be missing; if present it is once, few, many or a size class.

D | size | J | V | DNA | CDR3
TRBD1 | - | TRBJ1-4 | TRBV9 | TGTGCCAGCAGCCGGACAGGGGGAGACGAAAAACTGTTTTTT | CASSRTGGDEKLFF
TRBD1 | few | TRBJ1-1 | TRBV29-1 | TGCAGCAGCCGACAGGGGAACACTGAAGCTTTCTTT | CSSRQGNTEAFF
- | once | TRBJ2-1 | TRBV6-4 | TGTGCCAGCAGTCGGGGCGAACGTGGAGAGCAGTTCTTC | CASSRGERGEQFF
TRBD1 | - | TRBJ1-3 | TRBV6-1 | TGTGCCAGCAGTGAACGGCTCAGGGGGTTCGGAAACACCATATATTTT | CASSERLRGFGNTIYF
- | - | TRBJ1-4 | TRBV10-3 | TGTGCCATCAGTGAGACAGGGATGACTAATGAAAAACTGTTTTTT | CAISETGMTNEKLFF
- | - | TRBJ2-3 | TRBV19 | TGTGCCAGCCGACTAACGTCCTCCTCAAAAGGAGTTGATACGCAGTATTTT | CASRLTSSSKGVDTQYF
- | - | TRBJ1-2 | TRBV2 | TGTGCCAGCAGTGTTAAACAAGGGGTTGTTGGCTACACCTTC | CASSVKQGVVGYTF
TRBD2 | - | TRBJ2-5 | TRBV9 | TGTGCCAGCAGCGAGGGCGGGAGTCCTGAGACCCAGTACTTC | CASSEGGSPETQYF
TRBD1 | once | TRBJ1-3 | TRBV2 | TGTGCCAGCAGCCGCGACAGGGGGCTCTCTGGAAACACCATATATTTT | CASSRDRGLSGNTIYF
- | - | TRBJ1-1 | TRBV6-1 | TGTGCCAGCAGAAAGACAGTGAACACTGAAGCTTTCTTT | CASRKTVNTEAFF
- | once | TRBJ2-5 | TRBV28 | TGTGCCAGCCCAGATAGATTGGGGGGGACCCAGTACTTC | CASPDRLGGTQYF
- | - | TRBJ1-1 | TRBV18 | TGTGCCAGCTCGCGCCTCAACGGGGTTATGAACACTGAAGCTTTCTTT | CASSRLNGVMNTEAFF
TRBD1 | once | TRBJ2-1 | TRBV28 | TGTGCCAGCAGCCCGGCGGGGACAGGGGGCACCAATGAGCAGTTCTTC | CASSPAGTGGTNEQFF
- | - | TRBJ1-3 | TRBV6-6 | TGTGCCAGCGGCAGTCACCCGTTGGGGGACACCATATATTTT | CASGSHPLGDTIYF
TRBD2 | few | TRBJ2-3 | TRBV11-3 | TGTGCCAGCGGGTTGACTAGCGGGATCACAGATACGCAGTATTTT | CASGLTSGITDTQYF
- | - | TRBJ2-7 | TRBV5-6 | TGTGCCAGCAGCCTTAGGTTATGGGGGGGGGCCGGCTACGAGCAGTACTTC | CASSLRLWGGAGYEQYF